Below, 6 T cell receptor beta chains from the same sample are listed, as sequenced in a study of T cell responses to AZD1222 COVID-19 vaccine. Sequencing was performed with immunoSEQ multiplex PCR; in TCRdb, only in-frame clones are kept and a portion is missing. The sample holds approximately 92,000 clones, 70% to 90% seen once. The sample consisted of peripheral blood, taken on day 0 of AZD1222 vaccination. The receptors were gathered from an adult in good health.

The chain has TRBV19 and TRBJ1-5; D ambiguous. Germline CDR1 LNHDA, CDR2 SQIVND (reference sequence). The germline V and J ends were trimmed by 6 bases and 1 base, with 13 bases remaining between them. The length of the CDR3 is 15 residues. Here the CDR3 reads CASSLHHVSNQPQHF. The CDR3 DNA sequence: TGTGCCAGTAGCCTCCACCACGTCAGCAATCAGCCCCAGCATTTT.

V gene TRBV2 combines with J gene TRBJ2-1; D gene unclear. Trimming removed 3 bases from V and 7 bases from J, with 7 bases in between. Germline V lookup: CDR1 SNHLY, CDR2 FYNNEI. The CDR3 is 12 residues long. CDR3 nucleotides: TGTGCCAGCAGTGATGGGCGAAATGAGCAGTTCTTC. Translated: CASSDGRNEQFF.

The chain recombines TRBV7-9 with TRBJ1-6; TRBD1 is a possible D gene (5 bases). The CDR3 is 15 residues long. Trimming took 5 bases from V and 8 from J, leaving 16 bases between them. In germline, CDR1 is SEHNR, CDR2 FQNEAQ (reference sequence). Written as DNA, the CDR3 is TGTGCCAGCAGCCCCTCTGGGGGAGTAGATTCACCCCTCCACTTT. Protein product: CASSPSGGVDSPLHF.

V is TRBV30 and J is TRBJ2-1; 9 nucleotides line up with TRBD2. The CDR3 has 16 residues. V was pared by 2 bases and J by 4 bases, with 9 bases of the junction left unmatched. Germline V CDR1 and CDR2: GTSNPN, SVGIG (reference sequence). The CDR3 bases are TGTGCCTGGAGTCTTTCGACTAGCGGTATGTACAATGAGCAGTTCTTC. Residues: CAWSLSTSGMYNEQFF.

In this sample, this clone turned up a few times. The gene calls are TRBV21-1 and TRBJ2-7; the table's D gene call, TRBD1, was not cross checked with the DNA. TRBV21-1 is shown as a pseudogene. This CDR3 contains 15 residues. The CDR3 protein is CASSKPDRTSYEQYV. CDR3 bases: TGTGCCAGCAGCAAACCCGACAGGACCTCCTACGAGCAGTACGTC.

The CDR3 region is CASSPTTGHNEKLFF. The CDR3 DNA follows: TGTGCCAGCAGCCCTACGACAGGCCATAATGAAAAACTGTTTTTT. The chain joins TRBV9 to TRBJ1-4; perhaps TRBD1 as D (6 bases). The length of the CDR3 is 15 residues. Trimming removed 4 bases at V and 4 bases at J, with 14 bases between. Germline lookup yields CDR1 SGDLS and CDR2 YYNGEE.